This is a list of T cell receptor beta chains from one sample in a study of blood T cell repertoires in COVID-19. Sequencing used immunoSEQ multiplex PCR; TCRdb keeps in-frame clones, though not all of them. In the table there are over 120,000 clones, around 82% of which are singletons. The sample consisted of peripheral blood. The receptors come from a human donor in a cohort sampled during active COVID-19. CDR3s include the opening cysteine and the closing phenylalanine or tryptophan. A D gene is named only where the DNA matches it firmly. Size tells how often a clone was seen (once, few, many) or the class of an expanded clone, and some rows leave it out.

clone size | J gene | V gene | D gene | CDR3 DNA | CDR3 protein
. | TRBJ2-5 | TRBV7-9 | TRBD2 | TGTGCCAGCACCCTCGCGGGAGCGGGACGGGAGACCCAGTACTTC | CASTLAGAGRETQYF
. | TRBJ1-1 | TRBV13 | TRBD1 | TGTGCCAGCAGCCTGGGACAGGGATGGATGAACACTGAAGCTTTCTTT | CASSLGQGWMNTEAFF
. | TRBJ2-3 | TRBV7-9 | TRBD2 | TGTGCCAGCAGCTTAACTAACGGGCTAGCGGGTTCAGATACGCAGTATTTT | CASSLTNGLAGSDTQYF
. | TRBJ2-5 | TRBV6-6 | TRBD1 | TGTGCCAGCAGTCCTCGGGGACAGGGAAAGTGGGAGACCCAGTACTTC | CASSPRGQGKWETQYF
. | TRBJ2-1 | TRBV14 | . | TGTGCCAGCAGCCTCGGGACTTCCTCCTACAATGAGCAGTTCTTC | CASSLGTSSYNEQFF
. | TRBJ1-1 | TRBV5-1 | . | TGCGCCAGCACTCGGGATCTGGACACTGAAGCTTTCTTT | CASTRDLDTEAFF
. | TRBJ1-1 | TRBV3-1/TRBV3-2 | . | TGTGCCAGCAGCCAAGAATCATTGGCTTTCTTT | CASSQESLAFF
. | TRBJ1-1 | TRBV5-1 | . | TGCGCCAGCAGCCAGGCGGGCGGGGTTAACACTGAAGCTTTCTTT | CASSQAGGVNTEAFF
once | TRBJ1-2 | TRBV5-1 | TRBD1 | TGCGCCAGCAGCTTGGATGGGACAGGGTATGGCTACACCTTC | CASSLDGTGYGYTF
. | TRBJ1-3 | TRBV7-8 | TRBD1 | TGTGCCAGCAGCTTAGTTAGGCAGGGGGTATCTGGAAACACCATATATTTT | CASSLVRQGVSGNTIYF
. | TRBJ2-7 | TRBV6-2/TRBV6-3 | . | TGTGCCAGCAGTTCAGACAGGCTTGCGCACTACGAGCAGTACTTC | CASSSDRLAHYEQYF
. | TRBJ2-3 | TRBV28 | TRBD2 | TGTGCCAGCAGTCTAGCGGGAGGGATGGGGACAGATACGCAGTATTTT | CASSLAGGMGTDTQYF
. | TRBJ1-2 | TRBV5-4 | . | TGTGCCAGCAGCTCCGTTGGAGGATCAATAGGAGGCTACACCTTC | CASSSVGGSIGGYTF
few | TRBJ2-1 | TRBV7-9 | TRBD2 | TGTGCCAGCAGCTTGACTAGCAGTTACAATGAGCAGTTCTTC | CASSLTSSYNEQFF
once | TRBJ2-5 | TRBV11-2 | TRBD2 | TGTGCCAGCAGCTTAGACGGGGGGGTCCAAGAGACCCAGTACTTC | CASSLDGGVQETQYF
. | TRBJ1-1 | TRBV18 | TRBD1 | TGTGCCAGCTCACCGGGACAGGGCGCGATGAACACTGAAGCTTTCTTT | CASSPGQGAMNTEAFF
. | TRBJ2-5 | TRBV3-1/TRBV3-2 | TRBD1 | TGTGCCAGCAGCCAAGGGACAGGGGGCGCGGAGACCCAGTACTTC | CASSQGTGGAETQYF
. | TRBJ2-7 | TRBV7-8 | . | TGTGCCAGCAGCTTAGTGGGCAGGAACATCTACGAGCAGTACTTC | CASSLVGRNIYEQYF
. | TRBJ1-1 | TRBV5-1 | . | TGCGCCAGCAGACTCCGGGACAATCGACCAGGGACTGAAGCTTTCTTT | CASRLRDNRPGTEAFF
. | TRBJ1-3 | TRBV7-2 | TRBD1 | TGTGCCAGCAGCCCCCGGACAGGGAGCTCTGGAAACACCATATATTTT | CASSPRTGSSGNTIYF
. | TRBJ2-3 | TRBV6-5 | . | TGTGCCAGCAGTTATCAGGGCGTCCACACAGATACGCAGTATTTT | CASSYQGVHTDTQYF
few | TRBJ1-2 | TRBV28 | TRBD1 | TGTGCCAGCACCGAGGGACAGACCTACTATGGCTACACCTTC | CASTEGQTYYGYTF
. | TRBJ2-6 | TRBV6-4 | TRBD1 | TGTGCCAGTGGACAGGACTCTGGGGCCAACGTCCTGACTTTC | CASGQDSGANVLTF
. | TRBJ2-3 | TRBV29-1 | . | TGCAGCGTTGAGGTCAGGGGGGAGGCAGATACGCAGTATTTT | CSVEVRGEADTQYF
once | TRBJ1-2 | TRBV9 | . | TGTGCCAGCAGCGTAGCTTCAGGGTATGAAGGCTACACCTTC | CASSVASGYEGYTF
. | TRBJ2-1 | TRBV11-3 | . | TGTGCCAGCAGCTTGGGGGGGGCCGTCCGAGTCAATGAGCAGTTCTTC | CASSLGGAVRVNEQFF
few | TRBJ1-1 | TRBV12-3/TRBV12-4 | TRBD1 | TGTGCCAGCGTCCCGACGGGACAGGCCGCTTTCTTT | CASVPTGQAAFF
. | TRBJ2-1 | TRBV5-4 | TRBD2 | TGTGCCAGCAGTTCCGGGACTAGCGGATACAATGAGCAGTTCTTC | CASSSGTSGYNEQFF
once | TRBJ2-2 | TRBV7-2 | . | TGTGCCAGCAGCTTAGGGACTTTCGGTCACACCGGGGAGCTGTTTTTT | CASSLGTFGHTGELFF
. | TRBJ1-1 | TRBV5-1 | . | TGCGCCAGCAGCTCTACAGGGTTGACTGAAGCTTTCTTT | CASSSTGLTEAFF
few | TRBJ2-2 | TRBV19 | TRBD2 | TGTGCCAGTAGACCCGGGACTAGGTGGACCGGGGAGCTGTTTTTT | CASRPGTRWTGELFF
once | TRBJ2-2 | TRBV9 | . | TGTGCCAGCAGCAGGGGCACCGGGGAGCTGTTTTTT | CASSRGTGELFF
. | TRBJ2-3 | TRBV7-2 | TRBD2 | TGTGCCAGCAGCTTATTCCGGGCGGGGGCAGATACGCAGTATTTT | CASSLFRAGADTQYF
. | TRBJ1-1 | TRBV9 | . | TGTGCCTCTAGTTTTTACGGGGTATTCAACACTGAAGCTTTCTTT | CASSFYGVFNTEAFF
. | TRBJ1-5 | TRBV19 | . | TGTGCCAGTAGTACCGGGGATCAGCCCCAGCATTTT | CASSTGDQPQHF
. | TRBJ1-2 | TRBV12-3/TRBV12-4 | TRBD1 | TGTGCCAGCAGTCTTAGACAGGGTGGCGGCTACACCTTC | CASSLRQGGGYTF
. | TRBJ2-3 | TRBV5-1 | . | TGCGCCAGCAGCCCCGAGGAGAGTAGCCGTGATACGCAGTATTTT | CASSPEESSRDTQYF
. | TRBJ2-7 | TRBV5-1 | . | TGCGCCAGCAGCTTGGAAGCCTCCTACGAGCAGTACTTC | CASSLEASYEQYF
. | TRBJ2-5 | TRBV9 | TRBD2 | TGTGCCAGCAGCGTAGGTCTAGCGGAAGAGACCCAGTACTTC | CASSVGLAEETQYF
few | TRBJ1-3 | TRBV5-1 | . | TGCGCCAGCAGCGTAACTCCGGGCCCCGGGGTGGACACCATATATTTT | CASSVTPGPGVDTIYF
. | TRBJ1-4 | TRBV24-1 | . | TGTGCCACTCCGGTAGAAAGCGGAGAAAAACTGTTTTTT | CATPVESGEKLFF
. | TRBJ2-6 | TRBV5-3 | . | TGTGCCAGAAGAAACCGACAGGAACGGTCTGGGTCTGGGGCCAACGTCCTGACTTTC | CARRNRQERSGSGANVLTF
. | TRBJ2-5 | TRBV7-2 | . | TGTGCCAGCAGCATGACTCCCTCCTCCGAGACCCAGTACTTC | CASSMTPSSETQYF
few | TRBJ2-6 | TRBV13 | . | TGTGCCAGCAGGCGAACTTACTCTGGGGCCAACGTCCTGACTTTC | CASRRTYSGANVLTF
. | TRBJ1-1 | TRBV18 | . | TGTGCCAGCTCACCTTTCGGCACTGAAGCTTTCTTT | CASSPFGTEAFF